The TCR beta chain under discussion was sequenced for a study of T cell responses to AZD1222 COVID-19 vaccine. Study context: Timing groups of about 4 and about 12 weeks for second doses were pooled.

A remark on this clone: Its antigen is not known.

Overall study results and limits: Epitopes outside B.1.351 and B.1.1.7 mutated regions reportedly drew nearly half of spike TCRs. Scientists sampled the repertoires only once the peak T cell response had passed.

Measured with immunoSEQ multiplex PCR; TCRdb has only the in-frame clones, and not every one. The sample holds 200,000 or so clones; approximately 90% are singletons and the top ten take roughly 6%. This TCR derives from an adult in good health. The input for sequencing was peripheral blood, taken on day 0 of AZD1222 vaccination.

CDR3 in amino acids: CASSGQLSGANVLTF. The DNA for the CDR3 is TGTGCCAGCAGTGGGCAGCTCTCTGGGGCCAACGTCCTGACTTTC. This sequence joins TRBV28 and TRBJ2-6; D gene unclear. The V gene lost 5 bases and the J gene lost 0 bases, with 8 bases spanning the gap. The V gene's germline CDR1 is MDHEN and CDR2 SYDVKM. The CDR3 is made up of 15 amino acids. The full variable domain, in which reference TRBV28 and TRBJ2-6 provide the parts outside the CDR3, is DVKVTQSSRYLVKRTGEKVFLECVQDMDHENMFWYRQDPGLGLRLIYFSYDVKMKEKGDIPEGYSVSREKKERFSLILESASTNQTSMYLCASSGQLSGANVLTFGAGSRLTVL.